This TCR beta chain is from a study of quantifying T cell responses using KT2 cells. Overall study context: RNA was reverse transcribed with TCR alpha and beta constant-region primers.

Germline CDR1 reads ENHRY; CDR2 reads SYGVKD. Trimming pared 4 bases from V and 7 bases from J, leaving 13 bases between. The CDR3 runs 13 residues. An oligo carrying a UMI was ligated to the cDNA 3' end. The first PCR ran roughly 4 cycles with an equimolar RC1.1 and RC1.2 beta primer mix. One entry per CDR3 protein results from TCRdb running MiXCR on the UMI-ligation and nested PCR reads. Of roughly 50,000 distinct CDR3 sequences in the sample, roughly an eighth were seen once. This clonotype was observed at least ten times. The clonotype originates from a human donor. The specimen was PBMCs spiked with cells of the T cell clone KT2. This chain uses TRBV10-3 with TRBJ1-2; D call uncertain. The CDR3 region is CAISVPRVAGYTF. The CDR3 DNA reads TGTGCCATCAGTGTCCCCCGAGTTGCTGGCTACACCTTC.